The 28 T cell receptor beta chains in this list originate from one sample, sequenced in a study of early T cells in non-severe SARS-CoV-2 infection. TCRdb analysed the 5' RACE reads with MiXCR anew, one entry per CDR3 protein. The table has tens of thousands of distinct CDR3 sequences, more than 9% seen once. Specimen: whole blood. These receptors all come from an adult who was a healthcare worker with PCR-confirmed SARS-CoV-2 infection or an uninfected control (not recorded which).

The chain links TRBV10-3 to TRBJ2-5; a possible D gene is TRBD1 (5 bases). The CDR3 totals 13 residues. V was shortened by 6 bases and J by 4 bases, with 12 bases between the two germline ends. Per the germline V gene, CDR1 is ENHRY and CDR2 is SYGVKD. CDR3 region: CAISPSQGETQYF. The CDR3 DNA reads TGTGCCATCAGCCCCTCCCAGGGAGAGACCCAGTACTTC.

The sample holds a few counts of this clonotype. The chain couples TRBV30 to TRBJ1-3, with D possibly being TRBD1 (5 bases). In germline, CDR1 is GTSNPN, CDR2 SVGIG (reference sequence). The CDR3 runs to 15 residues. The V and J ends lost 0 bases and 0 bases respectively, with 9 bases between them. The CDR3 DNA sequence: TGTGCCTGGAGTGTCGGGACGGCCTCTGGAAACACCATATATTTT. It yields the protein CAWSVGTASGNTIYF.

This clonotype has just a few counts. The chain couples TRBV7-3 to TRBJ1-1; a possible D gene is TRBD1 (5 bases). With 5 bases removed from V and 0 bases from J, the gap between germline ends came to 28 bases. Per the germline V gene, CDR1 is SGHTA and CDR2 is FQGTGA. The CDR3 is 20 amino acids. CDR3 DNA sequence: TGTGCCAGCAGCCCGACCAATCCTCATCTCCCGAGGGGCCTGAACACTGAAGCTTTCTTT. It specifies CASSPTNPHLPRGLNTEAFF.

The genes are TRBV18 and TRBJ2-5; D gene uncertain. This CDR3 comprises 13 residues. Between the trimmed V and J ends, which lost 2 bases and 2 bases, there was a span of 6 bases. Germline-derived CDR1 and CDR2 are KGHSH and LQKENI. This CDR3 reads CASSPTQQETQYF. CDR3 DNA sequence: TGTGCCAGCTCACCAACCCAGCAAGAGACCCAGTACTTC.

The chain has TRBV29-1 and TRBJ1-1; 7 nucleotides align to TRBD1. Germline V CDR1 and CDR2: SQVTM, ANQGSEA. This CDR3 is built from 16 residues. Trimming removed 6 bases from V and 5 bases from J; junction bases left unmatched: 18. The CDR3 here is CSVVLQGPGFGTEAFF. In nucleotides, the CDR3 is TGCAGCGTAGTACTACAGGGGCCGGGTTTTGGAACTGAAGCTTTCTTT.

The sample holds many counts of this clonotype. The chain combines TRBV9 with TRBJ2-1; D is undetermined. Germline V gene sequence: CDR1 SGDLS, CDR2 YYNGEE. This CDR3 contains 15 residues. V lost 4 bases to trimming and J lost 2 bases, with 13 bases between them. As DNA, the CDR3 is TGTGCCAGCAGCCCCATTCCGGCTACCTACAATGAGCAGTTCTTC. Amino acid sequence: CASSPIPATYNEQFF.

This clonotype was detected ten times or more. The chain joins TRBV28 to TRBJ2-6; the D gene is possibly TRBD2 (6 bases). This CDR3 spans 16 amino acids. V was clipped by 6 bases and J by 1 base, with 13 bases between them. The germline gives CDR1 MDHEN, CDR2 SYDVKM. CDR3: CASSYRRGSGANVLTF. As DNA, the CDR3 is TGTGCCAGCAGCTATCGTCGGGGGTCTGGGGCCAACGTCCTGACTTTC. Complete variable domain (other parts from reference TRBV28 and TRBJ2-6): DVKVTQSSRYLVKRTGEKVFLECVQDMDHENMFWYRQDPGLGLRLIYFSYDVKMKEKGDIPEGYSVSREKKERFSLILESASTNQTSMYLCASSYRRGSGANVLTFGAGSRLTVL.

This clonotype was picked up a small number of times. V usage is TRBV6-2 or TRBV6-3 and J usage is TRBJ2-5; TRBD1 matches 10 bases. The CDR3 is 17 residues long. CDR1 and CDR2 (germline): MNHEY, SVGEGT. V gave up 5 bases and J gave up 6 bases; unmatched junction bases: 15. CDR3 bases: TGTGCCAGCAGTCCCCCCCGGACAGGGGGATTTAGGAAGACCCAGTACTTC. Residues: CASSPPRTGGFRKTQYF.

The chain uses TRBV4-2 and TRBJ1-4; 7 bases line up with TRBD1. V dropped 0 bases and J dropped 11; count of bases not matched to a gene: 9. This CDR3 is 15 amino acids long. CDR1 and CDR2 from the germline V gene are LGHNA and YNFKEQ. CDR3 coding DNA: TGTGCCAGCAGCCAAGACGGGACAGATCCATCTAAACTGTTTTTT. It encodes CASSQDGTDPSKLFF.

This chain's CDR3 is CASSLAGGEQYF. The CDR3 DNA follows: TGTGCCAGCAGCTTAGCAGGGGGAGAGCAGTACTTC. The J gene is TRBJ2-7, the V gene TRBV7-9; a possible D gene is TRBD1 (6 bases). The germline gives CDR1 SEHNR, CDR2 FQNEAQ (reference sequence). V was shortened by 0 bases and J by 7 bases, with 7 bases between the two germline ends. CDR3 length: 12 amino acids.

The chain is built from TRBV18 and TRBJ1-2, with 8 bases that match TRBD1. Per germline, CDR1 KGHSH and CDR2 LQKENI. V lost 3 bases, J lost 3 bases, and 6 bases stayed unmatched. The CDR3 covers 15 residues. The CDR3: CASSPSAQGDYGYTF. Here the CDR3 DNA reads TGTGCCAGCTCACCTTCCGCACAGGGGGACTATGGCTACACCTTC.

The table lists this clonotype with a few counts. The J gene is TRBJ2-3, the V gene TRBV18; D gene uncertain. The V end was cut by 0 bases, the J end by 2 bases, with 9 bases between. There are 15 residues in the CDR3. The germline gives CDR1 KGHSH, CDR2 LQKENI. CDR3 residues: CASSPPQENTDTQYF. DNA for the CDR3: TGTGCCAGCTCACCACCGCAGGAAAACACAGATACGCAGTATTTT.

Only a few counts were recorded for this clonotype. The rearrangement uses TRBV7-9 and TRBJ2-3; 9 bases line up with TRBD2. Losses at the gene ends were 5 bases for V and 2 bases for J; bases not matched to a gene: 8. Germline-derived CDR1 and CDR2 are SEHNR and FQNEAQ (reference sequence). CDR3 size: 16 residues. The CDR3 DNA sequence: TGTGCCAGCAGCCCCCGACTAGCGGAGAACACAGATACGCAGTATTTT. Protein: CASSPRLAENTDTQYF.

This chain connects TRBV4-3 to TRBJ2-3, with D possibly TRBD2 on 7 matching bases. V lost 0 bases and J 5 bases, leaving 18 bases between the germline ends. Looked up from germline, CDR1 is LGHNA and CDR2 is YSLEER. The CDR3 has 17 amino acids. CDR3 coding DNA: TGCGCCAGCAGCCAAGAACTAGCGAGAGGGGGGAGAGATACGCAGTATTTT. Protein: CASSQELARGGRDTQYF.

This clonotype came up many times. This chain connects TRBV29-1 to TRBJ2-4; tentatively, D is TRBD1 (6 bases). Germline CDR1 is SQVTM and CDR2 is ANQGSEA. The CDR3 totals 12 residues. V gave up 6 bases and J gave up 13 bases, with 19 bases separating them. The CDR3 loop is CSVIRGDVRQYF. Written as DNA, the CDR3 is TGCAGCGTGATCAGGGGCGATGTTCGACAGTACTTC.

This clonotype was recorded at least ten times. The genes are TRBV29-1 and TRBJ2-1; D gene uncertain. V was shortened by 0 bases and J by 5 bases, with 11 bases between the two germline ends. The CDR3 contains 14 residues. CDR1 SQVTM and CDR2 ANQGSEA come from the germline V gene. The CDR3 sequence is CSVEEGPKDNEQFF. DNA for the CDR3: TGCAGCGTTGAAGAAGGGCCGAAAGACAATGAGCAGTTCTTC.

This clonotype was detected only a few times. The rearrangement uses TRBV7-3 and TRBJ2-7; tentatively, D is TRBD1 (5 bases). The CDR3 runs 15 residues. Trimming removed 1 base from V and 6 bases from J, with 16 bases in between. CDR1 and CDR2 (germline): SGHTA, FQGTGA. The DNA for the CDR3 is TGTGCCAGCAGCTTAAGTGCAGGGAATGCCGGCGAGCAGTACTTC. Its protein is CASSLSAGNAGEQYF.

This sequence joins TRBV3-1 and TRBJ2-1; no clear D gene. In germline, CDR1 is LGHDT, CDR2 YNNKEL (reference sequence). Trimming shortened V by 5 bases and J by 5 bases, and 7 bases separated the two germline ends. CDR3 size: 12 residues. This CDR3 reads CASSARDNEQFF. CDR3 nucleotides: TGTGCCAGCAGCGCACGAGACAATGAGCAGTTCTTC.

V gene TRBV2 combines with J gene TRBJ2-1, with TRBD2 matching over 13 bases. The J segment lost 0 bases and the V segment lost 4 bases, leaving 9 bases of the junction unmatched. The CDR3 runs 19 residues. The germline gives CDR1 SNHLY, CDR2 FYNNEI. CDR3 amino acids: CASSARRLAGGASYNEQFF. Here the CDR3 DNA reads TGTGCCAGCAGTGCCCGGAGACTAGCGGGAGGCGCCTCCTACAATGAGCAGTTCTTC.

The table lists this clonotype with a few counts. CDR3 coding DNA: TGTGCCACCAGCAGAGATACGGGTTACGAGCAGTACTTC. The encoded protein is CATSRDTGYEQYF. This chain joins TRBV15 and TRBJ2-7; the D is unclear. V was trimmed by 0 bases and J by 4 bases, leaving 7 bases between them. Per germline, CDR1 LNHNV and CDR2 YYDKDF (reference sequence). This CDR3 is built from 13 residues.

The chain uses TRBV19 and TRBJ1-4; TRBD1 matches at 9 bases. Germline lookup yields CDR1 LNHDA and CDR2 SQIVND (reference sequence). CDR3 length: 17 amino acids. Trimming at V came to 3 bases and at J to 4 bases, leaving 9 bases not matched to a gene. CDR3 bases: TGTGCCAGTAGTATCTTCGGGACAGGGTATGGTAATGAAAAACTGTTTTTT. This translates into CASSIFGTGYGNEKLFF.

The chain links TRBV3-1 to TRBJ2-7; D is possibly TRBD1 or TRBD2 (5 bases each). The germline V and J ends were trimmed by 1 base and 4 bases, with 14 bases remaining between them. The CDR3 spans 15 residues. Germline V gene sequence: CDR1 LGHDT, CDR2 YNNKEL (reference sequence). The CDR3 sequence is CASSQVGDPGYEQYF. The CDR3 DNA reads TGTGCCAGCAGCCAAGTAGGGGACCCGGGATACGAGCAGTACTTC.

In DNA, the CDR3 is TGCAGTGCTAGAAGACCGAACACCGGGGAGCTGTTTTTT. As protein: CSARRPNTGELFF. V and J are TRBV20-1 and TRBJ2-2; D remains ambiguous. The CDR3 extends over 13 amino acids. The germline CDR1 and CDR2 sequences are DFQATT and SNEGSKA (reference sequence). V was clipped by 2 bases and J by 0 bases, with 4 bases between them.

This clonotype occurred many times. The chain has TRBV12-3 or TRBV12-4 and TRBJ2-5; D may be TRBD2 (5 bases). The CDR3 has 15 amino acids. V was trimmed by 1 base and J by 7 bases, leaving 16 bases between them. CDR3 in amino acids: CASSLGLLPRGTQYF. The CDR3 nucleotides read TGTGCCAGCAGTTTAGGGCTACTCCCCCGGGGGACCCAGTACTTC.

This clonotype was counted between two and nine times. This chain joins TRBV29-1 and TRBJ2-2; D unresolved. This CDR3 spans 14 amino acids. Germline lookup yields CDR1 SQVTM and CDR2 ANQGSEA. Between the trimmed V and J ends, which lost 5 bases and 5 bases, there was a span of 15 bases. The CDR3 bases are TGCAGCGTTTCTGTGGGCTTCGGAACCGGGGAGCTGTTTTTT. Its translation is CSVSVGFGTGELFF.

This clonotype was observed at least ten times. The chain employs TRBV27 and TRBJ1-6; D remains ambiguous. Trimming took 4 bases from V and 10 from J, leaving 20 bases between them. The CDR3 sequence is 16 residues long. Per the germline V gene, CDR1 is MNHEY and CDR2 is SMNVEV (reference sequence). CDR3 residues: CASSSLSSGSGSPLHF. CDR3 nucleotide sequence: TGTGCCAGCAGTTCCCTATCGTCCGGATCCGGCTCACCCCTCCACTTT.

This clonotype occurred a few times. The J gene is TRBJ1-1, the V gene TRBV3-1; D is uncertain. The V and J ends lost 2 bases and 5 bases respectively, with 6 bases between them. Germline V gene data show CDR1 as LGHDT and CDR2 as YNNKEL (reference sequence). This CDR3 is 12 amino acids long. DNA for the CDR3: TGTGCCAGCAGCCAATTAAATACTGAAGCTTTCTTT. It encodes CASSQLNTEAFF.

In this sample, this clonotype turned up a few times. The chain recombines TRBV9 with TRBJ2-4; TRBD2 matches at 11 bases. Trimming at V came to 3 bases and at J to 5 bases, leaving 1 base not matched to a gene. The CDR3 contains 14 residues. Germline loops: CDR1 SGDLS, CDR2 YYNGEE. CDR3 bases: TGTGCCAGCAGCGCGACTAGCGGGGAAAACATTCAGTACTTC. Translation gives CASSATSGENIQYF. Full variable domain (remainder filled in from reference TRBV9 and TRBJ2-4): DSGVTQTPKHLITATGQRVTLRCSPRSGDLSVYWYQQSLDQGLQFLIQYYNGEERAKGNILERFSAQQFPDLHSELNLSSLELGDSALYFCASSATSGENIQYFGAGTRLSVL.